The next 9 T cell receptor beta chains were all read from a single sample in a study of blood T cell repertoires in COVID-19. Data came from immunoSEQ multiplex PCR; TCRdb stores just in-frame clones and leaves some out. Counted here are approximately 260,000 clones, roughly nine tenths occurring once; the ten biggest clones make up less than 5%. Sequencing was done on a sample of peripheral blood. These receptors all come from a middle-aged woman who had recovered from COVID-19.

The J gene is TRBJ2-7, the V gene TRBV6-6; perhaps TRBD2 as D (6 bases). With 6 bases removed from V and 5 bases from J, the gap between germline ends came to 14 bases. Germline lookup yields CDR1 MNHNY and CDR2 SVGAGI (reference sequence). CDR3 length: 13 residues. In DNA, the CDR3 is TGTGCCAGCAGCCGACTAGGTCGCCACGAGCAGTACTTC. Translation gives CASSRLGRHEQYF.

J is TRBJ2-2 and V is TRBV4-1; weak D call: TRBD2 (6 bases). V lost 2 bases to trimming and J lost 3 bases, with 7 bases between them. This CDR3 has 14 residues. Germline V gene lookup returns CDR1 MGHRA and CDR2 YSYEKL. This CDR3 reads CASSQREYTGELFF. CDR3 DNA sequence: TGCGCCAGCAGCCAACGGGAGTACACCGGGGAGCTGTTTTTT.

The chain links TRBV2 to TRBJ2-3, with D perhaps TRBD1 (6 bases). The length of the CDR3 is 13 residues. CDR1 SNHLY and CDR2 FYNNEI come from the germline V gene. V was shortened by 9 bases and J by 2 bases, with 12 bases between the two germline ends. The CDR3 protein is CASGQRLTDTQYF. The CDR3 region has the DNA TGTGCCAGTGGACAGCGTCTCACAGATACGCAGTATTTT.

This clone was recorded once. V is TRBV7-8 and J is TRBJ2-1; 11 positions agree with TRBD2. With 1 base clipped from V and 4 bases from J, the junction kept 12 bases outside the gene matches. Germline lookup yields CDR1 SGHVS and CDR2 FQNEAQ. CDR3 length equals 19 residues. CDR3 sequence: CASSLGTGGLAGEYNEQFF. CDR3 bases: TGTGCCAGCAGCTTAGGTACAGGCGGACTAGCGGGTGAATACAATGAGCAGTTCTTC.

V usage is TRBV7-9 and J usage is TRBJ1-6; no reliable D call. This CDR3 spans 15 amino acids. Trimming pared 1 base from V and 9 bases from J, leaving 13 bases between. Germline values: CDR1 SEHNR, CDR2 FQNEAQ (reference sequence). The CDR3, as DNA: TGTGCCAGCAGCTTAGTGGGGAGTTCGGGTTCACCCCTCCACTTT. Protein sequence: CASSLVGSSGSPLHF.

This clone was found once. The chain uses TRBV6-5 and TRBJ2-2; 7 nucleotides line up with TRBD1. This CDR3 region has 14 residues. V was pared by 6 bases and J by 3 bases, with 4 bases of the junction left unmatched. The germline gives CDR1 MNHEY, CDR2 SVGAGI. CDR3 region: CASRKDRDTGELFF. For the CDR3, the DNA is TGTGCCAGCAGAAAAGACAGGGACACCGGGGAGCTGTTTTTT.

The chain is built from TRBV18 and TRBJ1-1; 9 bases match TRBD1. CDR1 and CDR2 from the germline V gene are KGHSH and LQKENI. V dropped 1 base and J dropped 8; count of bases not matched to a gene: 14. This CDR3 has 17 residues. CDR3 in amino acids: CASSPLPGQGRTREAFF. As DNA, the CDR3 is TGTGCCAGCTCACCACTACCTGGACAGGGGCGCACGAGAGAAGCTTTCTTT.

The V and J genes are TRBV6-4 and TRBJ1-2; tentatively, D is TRBD1 (6 bases). Germline loops: CDR1 MRHNA, CDR2 SNTAGT. This CDR3 comprises 11 residues. Deletions cut 6 bases from V and 6 bases from J, with 8 bases between. DNA of the CDR3: TGTGCCAGCAGAGGGGGAGATGGCTACACCTTC. This translates into CASRGGDGYTF.

This clone has just a few counts. This chain connects TRBV29-1 to TRBJ1-1, with a possible D match to TRBD1 (5 bases). This CDR3 region has 13 residues. V was cut by 5 bases and J by 2 bases, with 12 bases left in between. The V gene's germline CDR1 is SQVTM and CDR2 ANQGSEA. CDR3: CSVRGLFNTEAFF. The CDR3 nucleotides are TGCAGCGTTAGGGGACTGTTCAACACTGAAGCTTTCTTT. The complete variable domain, with remaining parts taken from reference TRBV29-1 and TRBJ1-1, reads SAVISQKPSRDICQRGTSLTIQCQVDSQVTMMFWYRQQPGQSLTLIATANQGSEATYESGFVIDKFPISRPNLTFSTLTVSNMSPEDSSIYLCSVRGLFNTEAFFGQGTRLTVV.